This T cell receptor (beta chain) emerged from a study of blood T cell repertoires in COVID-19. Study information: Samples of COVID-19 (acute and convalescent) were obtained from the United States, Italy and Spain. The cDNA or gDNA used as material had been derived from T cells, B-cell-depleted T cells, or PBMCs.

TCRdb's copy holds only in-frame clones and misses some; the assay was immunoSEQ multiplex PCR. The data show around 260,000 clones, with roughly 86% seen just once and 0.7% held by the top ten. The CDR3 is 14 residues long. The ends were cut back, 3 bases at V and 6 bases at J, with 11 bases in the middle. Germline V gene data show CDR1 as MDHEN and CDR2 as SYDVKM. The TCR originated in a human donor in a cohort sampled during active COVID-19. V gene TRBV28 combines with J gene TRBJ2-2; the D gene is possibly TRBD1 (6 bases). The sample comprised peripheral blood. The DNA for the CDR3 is TGTGCCAGCAGTTTCAGGGGTTCATCCGGGGAGCTGTTTTTT. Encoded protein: CASSFRGSSGELFF.